This TCR beta chain originates from a study of memory CD4+ T cells and cytomegalovirus serostatus. Study-level points and caveats: Median bootstrapped AUC for CMV status was around 0.95 originally, about 0.9 US-trained.

The method was immunoSEQ multiplex PCR; TCRdb's version includes in-frame clones alone and lacks a portion of them. The table records 45,000 to 65,000 clones, around 80% of them present only once. Comment on this clone: Its antigen is unidentified.

Germline V gives CDR1 SGHAT, CDR2 FQNNGV. The CDR3 has 13 amino acids. V gave up 2 bases and J gave up 3 bases, with 4 bases separating them. The sort gate was single viable CD3+CD4+CD8-CD45RO+ cells for memory CD4+ T cells. CD4+ T cells were isolated by positive magnetic selection. The TCR comes from an adult in good health and CMV-seronegative. This rearrangement joins TRBV11-2 to TRBJ2-2; D remains ambiguous. The source material was memory CD4+ T cells from blood. The CDR3 protein is CASSLTDTGELFF. In DNA form, the CDR3 reads TGTGCCAGCAGCTTAACTGACACCGGGGAGCTGTTTTTT.